This T cell receptor beta chain was sequenced for a study of blood T cell repertoires in COVID-19. Study-level information: There were acute and convalescent COVID-19 samples, and they came from the United States, Italy and Spain. Sample material is recorded as cDNA or gDNA derived from T cells, B-cell-depleted T cells, or PBMCs.

CDR1 and CDR2 (germline): MNHEY, SVGAGI. The V gene lost 0 bases and the J gene lost 4 bases, with 7 bases spanning the gap. The CDR3 consists of 13 residues. Original processing methods: Reference gene primer amplification in the assay estimated nucleated cell counts. Clones were read by immunoSEQ multiplex PCR, and TCRdb kept only the in-frame ones, dropping some. The D gene and trimming were derived from the DNA, and the V and J assignments and clone size from that table. The sample carries fewer than 40,000 clones, about 85% recorded once. This clone appeared once. The specimen sequenced was peripheral blood. V gene TRBV6-5 combines with J gene TRBJ2-7; D is possibly TRBD1 (5 bases). The sequence was obtained from a woman older than 75 with active or convalescent COVID-19. In DNA form, the CDR3 reads TGTGCCAGCAGTTACTCGGGGCAGTACGAGCAGTACTTC. Protein sequence: CASSYSGQYEQYF.